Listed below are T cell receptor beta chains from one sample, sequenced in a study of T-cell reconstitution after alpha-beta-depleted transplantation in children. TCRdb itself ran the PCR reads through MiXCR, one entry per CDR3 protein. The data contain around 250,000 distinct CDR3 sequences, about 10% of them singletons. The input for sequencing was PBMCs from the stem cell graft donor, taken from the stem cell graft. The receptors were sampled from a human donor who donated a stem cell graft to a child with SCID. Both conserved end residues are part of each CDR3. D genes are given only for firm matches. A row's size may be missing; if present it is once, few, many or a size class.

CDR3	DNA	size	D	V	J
CSVVHGGSHTEAFF	TGCAGCGTTGTACATGGAGGGTCCCACACTGAAGCTTTCTTT	few	NA	TRBV29-1	TRBJ1-1
CASSLGQGALYEQYF	TGTGCCAGCAGCTTAGGACAGGGGGCCCTCTACGAGCAGTACTTC	NA	TRBD1	TRBV7-9	TRBJ2-7
CASRPDSGGRYEQYF	TGTGCCAGCAGACCAGATAGCGGGGGGCGCTACGAGCAGTACTTC	NA	TRBD2	TRBV28	TRBJ2-7
CASSQEGIHISYNEQFF	TGCGCCAGCAGCCAAGAAGGGATACATATCTCCTACAATGAGCAGTTCTTC	few	NA	TRBV4-1	TRBJ2-1
CASSQTESYEQYF	TGTGCCAGCAGCCAAACAGAGTCCTACGAGCAGTACTTC	many	NA	TRBV4-2	TRBJ2-7
CASSLVGRISYNEQFF	TGTGCCAGCAGCTTGGTCGGCAGAATATCTTACAATGAGCAGTTCTTC	many	NA	TRBV5-6	TRBJ2-1
CAISSSMGPGELFF	TGTGCCATCAGTTCCTCTATGGGACCGGGGGAGCTGTTTTTT	NA	NA	TRBV10-3	TRBJ2-2
CASSAAVQANTEAFF	TGTGCCAGCAGCGCAGCCGTACAGGCTAACACTGAAGCTTTCTTT	NA	NA	TRBV4-2	TRBJ1-1
CASRGGLGTGIVSEQFF	TGTGCCAGCCGCGGTGGTTTAGGGACAGGGATTGTGAGTGAGCAGTTCTTC	few	TRBD1	TRBV12-3/TRBV12-4	TRBJ2-1
CASSFWTGGYGNTIYF	TGTGCCAGCAGTTTCTGGACAGGGGGCTATGGAAACACCATATATTTT	few	TRBD1	TRBV12-3/TRBV12-4	TRBJ1-3
CSVSWTSYNEQFF	TGCAGTGTCTCTTGGACTAGCTACAATGAGCAGTTCTTC	few	TRBD2	TRBV20-1	TRBJ2-1
CASSSSKTAYQPQHF	TGTGCCAGCAGCTCCTCTAAGACAGCGTATCAGCCCCAGCATTTT	NA	NA	TRBV7-9	TRBJ1-5
CASRLRGGDYTGELFF	TGTGCCAGCAGACTTCGAGGGGGAGACTACACCGGGGAGCTGTTTTTT	NA	NA	TRBV2	TRBJ2-2
CASSYSPDSGNTIYF	TGTGCCAGCAGTTACAGTCCAGACTCTGGAAACACCATATATTTT	few	NA	TRBV6-5	TRBJ1-3